One and the same sample provided the 29 T cell receptor beta chains below, sequenced in a study of response to subunit inactivated influenza vaccine. TCRdb re-called the RT-PCR reads with MiXCR, one entry per CDR3 protein. The table includes about 540,000 distinct CDR3 sequences, around 21% detected once. This sample also appeared in a second study, on T cells expressing NK-cell markers. That source reports: Making the TCR beta cDNA relied on 5'RACE template switching with UMIs.

This sample comprised CD4+ T cells sorted from PBMCs, obtained approximately 12 days after vaccination. The receptors stem from a man aged 45-65 years who received an inactivated influenza vaccine.

The V and J genes are TRBV28 and TRBJ2-2; 7 bases fit TRBD1. The V gene end was trimmed by 5 bases and the J gene end by 2 bases; junction bases not matched to a gene: 5. Germline V gene data show CDR1 as MDHEN and CDR2 as SYDVKM. The CDR3 has 15 amino acids. CDR3 amino acids: CASSPGQANTGELFF. CDR3 DNA: TGTGCCAGCAGTCCCGGACAGGCTAACACCGGGGAGCTGTTTTTT.

This chain joins TRBV18 and TRBJ2-1; a possible D gene is TRBD1 (6 bases). CDR1 and CDR2 from the germline V gene are KGHSH and LQKENI. Trimming removed 0 bases from V and 4 bases from J, with 10 bases in between. The CDR3 is 15 residues long. CDR3 protein: CASSPPATGYNEQFF. The CDR3 DNA sequence: TGTGCCAGCTCACCACCTGCGACAGGTTACAATGAGCAGTTCTTC.

The chain has TRBV20-1 and TRBJ1-3; 8 bases map to TRBD1. V was pared by 5 bases and J by 4 bases, with 7 bases of the junction left unmatched. This CDR3 is built from 14 residues. Germline V CDR1 and CDR2: DFQATT, SNEGSKA (reference sequence). The CDR3: CSALWTGKGNTIYF. The CDR3 coding sequence is TGCAGTGCTCTTTGGACAGGGAAAGGAAACACCATATATTTT.

Ten or more counts support this clonotype. The genes are TRBV7-2 and TRBJ1-2; possible D gene TRBD1, 6 bases. This CDR3 is 12 amino acids long. With 5 bases removed from V and 4 bases from J, the gap between germline ends came to 8 bases. Germline lookup yields CDR1 SGHTA and CDR2 FQGNSA. CDR3 in amino acids: CASSRDIYGYTF. The CDR3 DNA sequence: TGTGCCAGCAGCCGGGACATCTATGGCTACACCTTC.

This clonotype was found a few times. The chain recombines TRBV9 with TRBJ2-2; 9 nucleotides agree with TRBD2. The CDR3 has 17 residues. Losses at the gene ends were 4 bases for V and 4 bases for J; bases not matched to a gene: 11. Looked up from germline, CDR1 is SGDLS and CDR2 is YYNGEE. The CDR3 DNA reads TGTGCCAGCAGCTTTGCCCCTCTAGCGGGGTCCACCGGGGAGCTGTTTTTT. This codes for CASSFAPLAGSTGELFF.

The chain uses TRBV6-1 and TRBJ1-2; D is uncertain. The CDR3 is made up of 12 amino acids. Trimming took off 1 base at V and 8 bases at J, with 8 bases between the two ends. Germline lookup yields CDR1 MNHNS and CDR2 SASEGT. CDR3 DNA sequence: TGTGCCAGCAGTGAAGGGTACGGGGGCTACACCTTC. Protein sequence: CASSEGYGGYTF.

This clonotype was seen only a few times. The chain uses TRBV15 and TRBJ2-1; 8 nucleotides match TRBD1. CDR1 and CDR2 (germline): LNHNV, YYDKDF (reference sequence). Losses at the gene ends were 4 bases for V and 2 bases for J; bases not matched to a gene: 10. This CDR3 spans 17 amino acids. CDR3 nucleotide sequence: TGTGCCACCAGCACCGGATGGACAGGGCGACCCTACAATGAGCAGTTCTTC. Amino acids: CATSTGWTGRPYNEQFF.

This clonotype was observed a handful of times. V is TRBV5-5 and J is TRBJ2-2; D possibly corresponds to TRBD2 (5 bases). The CDR3 length is 14 residues. Germline assignment: CDR1 SGHKS and CDR2 YYEKEE (reference sequence). Deletions cut 4 bases from V and 4 bases from J, with 11 bases between. The CDR3 here is CASSPGMSTGELFF. The CDR3 DNA is TGTGCCAGCAGCCCGGGGATGAGCACCGGGGAGCTGTTTTTT.

This clonotype was counted a few times. This chain links TRBV20-1 with TRBJ2-7, with TRBD2 identical over 10 bases. Unmatched junction bases numbered 2, after V lost 4 bases and J lost 2 bases. Germline loops: CDR1 DFQATT, CDR2 SNEGSKA (reference sequence). This CDR3 has 13 amino acids. The CDR3 DNA is TGCAGTGCTAAGCGGGGGGGAACCTACGAGCAGTACTTC. Its translation: CSAKRGGTYEQYF.

The V and J genes are TRBV28 and TRBJ2-7; 13 positions agree with TRBD2. This CDR3 contains 21 residues. Unmatched junction bases numbered 21, after V lost 3 bases and J lost 4 bases. Germline V gives CDR1 MDHEN, CDR2 SYDVKM. CDR3 nucleotides: TGTGCCAGCAGTTTCCCCACTGGGCAGGGATGGACTAGCGGGAGTATTTACGAGCAGTACTTC. The encoded protein is CASSFPTGQGWTSGSIYEQYF.

This clonotype turned up a few times. The chain combines TRBV29-1 with TRBJ1-6, with D possibly being TRBD1 (5 bases). The CDR3 length is 13 residues. Germline V gives CDR1 SQVTM, CDR2 ANQGSEA. V shed 8 bases and J shed 6 bases, with 14 bases lying between them. Here the CDR3 reads CSTQDGSNSPLHF. DNA for the CDR3: TGCAGCACACAGGACGGTTCTAATTCACCCCTCCACTTT.

The chain links TRBV18 to TRBJ1-2, with 9 nucleotides matching TRBD1. The trim removed 7 bases at V and 0 bases at J, leaving 9 bases unmatched. Germline loops: CDR1 KGHSH, CDR2 LQKENI. This CDR3 has 16 amino acids. CDR3 region: CASFRDRVLANYGYTF. The CDR3 bases are TGTGCCAGCTTCAGGGACAGGGTGCTAGCTAACTATGGCTACACCTTC.

The CDR3 loop reads CASANLGLADTQYF. As DNA, the CDR3 is TGTGCCAGCGCAAACTTAGGACTAGCGGATACGCAGTATTTT. This chain joins TRBV28 and TRBJ2-3; 9 bases are shared with TRBD2. CDR1 is MDHEN and CDR2 is SYDVKM in the germline V gene. V gave up 8 bases and J gave up 6 bases; unmatched junction bases: 9. The CDR3 covers 14 residues.

The chain has TRBV20-1 and TRBJ2-3; D remains ambiguous. The CDR3 spans 15 residues. Per germline, CDR1 DFQATT and CDR2 SNEGSKA (reference sequence). Trimming took 1 base from V and 2 from J, leaving 13 bases between them. The CDR3 loop reads CSARATARYTDTQYF. The CDR3 nucleotides read TGCAGTGCTAGAGCTACTGCACGGTACACAGATACGCAGTATTTT.

This clonotype was counted a few times. The J gene is TRBJ2-2, the V gene TRBV6-4; 10 bases agree with TRBD1. After removal of 4 bases from V and 4 bases from J, the junction contained 3 bases not matched to a gene. The CDR3 totals 15 residues. Germline V gene data show CDR1 as MRHNA and CDR2 as SNTAGT. The CDR3 DNA reads as TGTGCCAGCAGTGCCAGGACAGGGGGCACCGGGGAGCTGTTTTTT. Its translation: CASSARTGGTGELFF.

This clonotype was seen at least ten times. The chain combines TRBV7-2 with TRBJ2-3; no firm D call. Between the trimmed V and J ends, which lost 6 bases and 0 bases, there was a span of 7 bases. Germline V gives CDR1 SGHTA, CDR2 FQGNSA. This CDR3 has 13 residues. This chain's CDR3 is CASRQTSTDTQYF. In DNA, the CDR3 is TGTGCCAGCAGACAAACTAGCACAGATACGCAGTATTTT.

This clonotype was observed once. The chain links TRBV21-1 to TRBJ2-6; TRBD1 was called by the table and not checked on the DNA. TRBV21-1 is termed a pseudogene. The CDR3 contains 18 residues. CDR3: CASSGRDRGPGGANVLTF. The CDR3 nucleotides read TGTGCCAGCAGCGGCCGGGACAGGGGGCCTGGTGGGGCCAACGTCCTGACTTTC.

V gene TRBV12-3 or TRBV12-4 combines with J gene TRBJ1-2, with D maybe TRBD1 (5 bases). The germline V and J ends were trimmed by 5 bases and 8 bases, with 15 bases remaining between them. This CDR3 has 13 amino acids. CDR3 DNA: TGTGCCAGCAGTACAAGCACAGGTGGGGGCTACACCTTC. Translating gives CASSTSTGGGYTF.

The V and J genes are TRBV6-2 or TRBV6-3 and TRBJ2-3, with 13 bases fitting TRBD2. The CDR3 consists of 17 residues. Trimming cost V 2 bases and J 7 bases; bases outside gene matches: 9. The germline CDR1 and CDR2 sequences are MNHEY and SVGEGT. This CDR3 reads CASSYTTSGRSGNTQYF. The CDR3 DNA is TGTGCCAGCAGTTACACGACTAGCGGGAGGTCCGGAAATACGCAGTATTTT.

The V and J genes are TRBV6-1 and TRBJ2-5; 9 bases are shared with TRBD2. Germline lookup yields CDR1 MNHNS and CDR2 SASEGT. The CDR3 has 16 amino acids. Trimming cost V 7 bases and J 6 bases; bases outside gene matches: 15. The CDR3 DNA is TGTGCCAGCAAAGGACTAGCGTGGGGGCCTTGGAAGACCCAGTACTTC. It yields the protein CASKGLAWGPWKTQYF.

This clonotype appeared a few times. The chain joins TRBV5-1 to TRBJ2-3; 15 positions match TRBD2. V lost 2 bases, J lost 2 bases, and 3 bases stayed unmatched. The CDR3 has 17 residues. Germline CDR1 and CDR2: SGHRS and YFSETQ. CDR3: CASSFRTSGRATDTQYF. The CDR3 nucleotides read TGCGCCAGCAGCTTTCGGACTAGCGGGAGGGCCACAGATACGCAGTATTTT.

The rearrangement links TRBV7-2 to TRBJ2-7; D gene unclear. Trimming pared 5 bases from V and 4 bases from J, leaving 15 bases between. This CDR3 region has 14 residues. Germline CDR1 reads SGHTA; CDR2 reads FQGNSA. As DNA, the CDR3 is TGTGCCAGCAGCACATGGGATGGGTCTTACGAGCAGTACTTC. Residues: CASSTWDGSYEQYF.

This clonotype was counted between two and nine times. V usage is TRBV12-3 or TRBV12-4 and J usage is TRBJ2-3; 11 nucleotides line up with TRBD2. CDR3 length equals 17 residues. J was trimmed by 3 bases and V by 5 bases; bases with no gene match: 10. CDR3 sequence: CASSPGGSGGATDTQYF. As DNA, the CDR3 is TGTGCCAGCAGTCCCGGAGGTAGCGGGGGGGCTACAGATACGCAGTATTTT.

The chain combines TRBV2 with TRBJ1-2; tentatively, D is TRBD1 (5 bases). Between the trimmed V and J ends, which lost 0 bases and 5 bases, there was a span of 25 bases. Per the germline V gene, CDR1 is SNHLY and CDR2 is FYNNEI. The CDR3 runs to 19 residues. CDR3 nucleotides: TGTGCCAGCAGTGAAGCGGCATCAGAGACAGTCTACGAACCATATGGCTACACCTTC. It specifies CASSEAASETVYEPYGYTF.

This clonotype has more than one count but fewer than ten. This sequence joins TRBV7-2 and TRBJ2-1; D tentatively fits TRBD1 or TRBD2 (6 bases each). Trimming took 2 bases from V and 7 from J, leaving 15 bases between them. This CDR3 spans 15 amino acids. Per the germline V gene, CDR1 is SGHTA and CDR2 is FQGNSA. The CDR3 protein is CASSLRGGQENEQFF. The CDR3 region has the DNA TGTGCCAGCAGCTTAAGAGGGGGGCAGGAGAATGAGCAGTTCTTC.

The V and J genes are TRBV3-1 and TRBJ1-5, with a tentative D call TRBD1 (6 bases). Germline V gene lookup returns CDR1 LGHDT and CDR2 YNNKEL (reference sequence). This CDR3 is 18 amino acids long. V lost 0 bases to trimming and J lost 0 bases, with 15 bases between them. The CDR3 loop is CASSQDLAGVYSNQPQHF. The CDR3 DNA reads TGTGCCAGCAGCCAAGATCTGGCAGGGGTGTATAGCAATCAGCCCCAGCATTTT.

The chain couples TRBV5-1 to TRBJ1-1; D remains unclear. CDR1 and CDR2 (germline): SGHRS, YFSETQ. The CDR3 loop spans 15 amino acids. Trimming pared 1 base from V and 1 base from J, leaving 11 bases between. CDR3 DNA: TGCGCCAGCAGCTTGTTTCCCAACGGGAACACTGAAGCTTTCTTT. This gives the protein CASSLFPNGNTEAFF. The full variable domain, its missing parts supplied by reference TRBV5-1 and TRBJ1-1, is KAGVTQTPRYLIKTRGQQVTLSCSPISGHRSVSWYQQTPGQGLQFLFEYFSETQRNKGNFPGRFSGRQFSNSRSEMNVSTLELGDSALYLCASSLFPNGNTEAFFGQGTRLTVV.

This chain uses TRBV5-1 with TRBJ2-2; TRBD1 might be the D (6 bases). Germline assignment: CDR1 SGHRS and CDR2 YFSETQ. V lost 4 bases, J lost 0 bases, and 10 bases lay in between. This CDR3 region has 15 residues. CDR3 amino acids: CASSRDISNTGELFF. CDR3 DNA: TGCGCCAGCAGCCGGGACATATCGAACACCGGGGAGCTGTTTTTT.

This clonotype was seen only a few times. The chain joins TRBV4-3 to TRBJ2-2; TRBD2 might be the D (5 bases). Germline lookup yields CDR1 LGHNA and CDR2 YSLEER. V shed 7 bases and J shed 0 bases, with 15 bases lying between them. This CDR3 region has 16 residues. The DNA of the CDR3 is TGCGCCAGCACCCCCCCCGGGGAGACGAACACCGGGGAGCTGTTTTTT. Amino acids: CASTPPGETNTGELFF.